The clone carrying this TCR beta chain was found once. The antigen remains undetermined. The data stem from a study of CD8 T cells in ankylosing spondylitis. Findings of the study overall: In synovial fluid and blood from reactive arthritis, some motif variants were previously reported. Disease-associated clones were reportedly significantly overrepresented in matched ankylosing spondylitis synovial fluid. A motif of under 10 highly homologous TCR beta variants was seen as apparently characteristic of ankylosing spondylitis blood. Those disease-linked clones were CD8+; they were also relatively rare in peripheral blood.

Molecular-barcoded quantitative 5'-RACE produced these TCR beta libraries. TCRdb used MiXCR to reprocess the 5' RACE reads, holding one entry per CDR3 protein. The sample lists 750,000 to 850,000 distinct CDR3 sequences, about 11% seen once, with approximately 0.51% in the top ten. V shed 2 bases and J 3 bases; nucleotides not matched to a gene: 6. This CDR3 is built from 15 residues. Looked up from germline, CDR1 is DFQATT and CDR2 is SNEGSKA (reference sequence). The chain couples TRBV20-1 to TRBJ2-7; 11 bases agree with TRBD2. The TCR sequence derives from a male donor with ankylosing spondylitis. The sequencing sample was made of blood, either unsorted or a sorted T cell fraction (not recorded which). In nucleotides, the CDR3 is TGCAGTGCTAGATTAGCGGGAGGGATCAACTACGAGCAGTACTTC. It encodes CSARLAGGINYEQYF.